This record looks at one T cell receptor (beta chain) sequence and its context. Noted treatment: oral pan-JAK inhibitor, 5-10 mg twice daily. Sequencing relied on a cDNA template that was reverse transcribed from extracted RNA. The assay was immunoSEQ multiplex PCR, and TCRdb's table has in-frame clones only and misses some. The table lists roughly 120,000 clones, roughly 58% of them singletons. The entry originates in a study of CD8+ T cells in alopecia areata. The clonotype originates from a human donor with alopecia areata. The starting material was CD8+ T cells sorted from blood, obtained at week 4, from a patient treated with tofacitinib.

The DNA of the CDR3 is TGTGCCAGCAGTGAAGGGACCCTGTACCAAGAGACCCAGTACTTC. It codes for CASSEGTLYQETQYF. The chain recombines TRBV2 with TRBJ2-5; the D is unclear. Germline V CDR1 and CDR2: SNHLY, FYNNEI. There are 15 residues in the CDR3. V was clipped by 1 base and J by 0 bases, with 9 bases between them. The full variable domain, in which reference TRBV2 and TRBJ2-5 provide the parts outside the CDR3, is EPEVTQTPSHQVTQMGQEVILRCVPISNHLYFYWYRQILGQKVEFLVSFYNNEISEKSEIFDDQFSVERPDGSNFTLKIRSTKLEDSAMYFCASSEGTLYQETQYFGPGTRLLVL.